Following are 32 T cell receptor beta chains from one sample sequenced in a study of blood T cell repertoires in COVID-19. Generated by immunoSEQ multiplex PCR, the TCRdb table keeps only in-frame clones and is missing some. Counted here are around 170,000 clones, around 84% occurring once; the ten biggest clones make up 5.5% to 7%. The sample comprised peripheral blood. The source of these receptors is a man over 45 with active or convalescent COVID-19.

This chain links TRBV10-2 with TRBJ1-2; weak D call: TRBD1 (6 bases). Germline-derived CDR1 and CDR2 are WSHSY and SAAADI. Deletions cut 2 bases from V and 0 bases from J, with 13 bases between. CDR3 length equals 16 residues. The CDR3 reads CASSEEQGVANYGYTF. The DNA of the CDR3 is TGCGCCAGCAGTGAGGAACAGGGTGTCGCTAACTATGGCTACACCTTC.

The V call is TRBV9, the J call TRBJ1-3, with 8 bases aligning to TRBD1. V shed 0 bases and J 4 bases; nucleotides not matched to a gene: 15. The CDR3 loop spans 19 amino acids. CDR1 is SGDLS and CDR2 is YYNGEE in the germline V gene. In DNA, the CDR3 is TGTGCCAGCAGCGTAGAAGTGACAGGGGCTCTCTCGGGAGGAAACACCATATATTTT. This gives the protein CASSVEVTGALSGGNTIYF. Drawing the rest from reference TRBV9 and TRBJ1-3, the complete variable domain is DSGVTQTPKHLITATGQRVTLRCSPRSGDLSVYWYQQSLDQGLQFLIQYYNGEERAKGNILERFSAQQFPDLHSELNLSSLELGDSALYFCASSVEVTGALSGGNTIYFGEGSWLTVV.

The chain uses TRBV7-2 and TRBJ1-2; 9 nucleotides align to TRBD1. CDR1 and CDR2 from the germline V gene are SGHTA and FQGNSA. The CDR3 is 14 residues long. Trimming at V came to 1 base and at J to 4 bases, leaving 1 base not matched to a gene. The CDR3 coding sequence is TGTGCCAGCAGCTTAGGGACAGGGGCCTATGGCTACACCTTC. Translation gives CASSLGTGAYGYTF.

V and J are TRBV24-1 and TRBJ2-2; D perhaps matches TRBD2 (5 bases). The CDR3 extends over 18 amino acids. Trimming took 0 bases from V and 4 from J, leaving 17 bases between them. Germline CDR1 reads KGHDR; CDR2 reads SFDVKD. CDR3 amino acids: CATSDLAPRGPSTGELFF. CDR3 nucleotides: TGTGCCACCAGTGATTTGGCCCCCCGCGGGCCGAGCACCGGGGAGCTGTTTTTT.

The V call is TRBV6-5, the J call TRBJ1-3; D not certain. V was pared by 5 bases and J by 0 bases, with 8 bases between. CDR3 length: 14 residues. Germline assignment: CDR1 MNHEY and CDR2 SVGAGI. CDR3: CASSRVNSGNTIYF. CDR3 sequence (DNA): TGTGCCAGCAGTCGGGTCAACTCTGGAAACACCATATATTTT.

CDR3 bases: TGTGCCAGCAGTGACAGAGGGAAATATAGCAATCAGCCCCAGCATTTT. It translates to CASSDRGKYSNQPQHF. The chain joins TRBV6-1 to TRBJ1-5; no reliable D call. The CDR3 consists of 16 residues. V was clipped by 3 bases and J by 0 bases, with 12 bases between them. CDR1 MNHNS and CDR2 SASEGT come from the germline V gene.

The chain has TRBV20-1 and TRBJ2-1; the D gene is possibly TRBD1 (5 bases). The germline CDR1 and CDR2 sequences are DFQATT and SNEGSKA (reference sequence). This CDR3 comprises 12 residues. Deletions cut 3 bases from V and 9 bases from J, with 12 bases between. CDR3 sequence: CSASWQGSEQFF. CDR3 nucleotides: TGCAGTGCTAGTTGGCAGGGAAGTGAGCAGTTCTTC.

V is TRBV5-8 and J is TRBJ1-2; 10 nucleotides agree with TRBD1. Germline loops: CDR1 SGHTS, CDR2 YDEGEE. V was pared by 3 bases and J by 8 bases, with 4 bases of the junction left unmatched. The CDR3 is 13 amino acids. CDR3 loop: CASSSTGGLGYTF. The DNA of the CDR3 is TGTGCCAGCAGCTCGACAGGGGGCTTGGGCTACACCTTC. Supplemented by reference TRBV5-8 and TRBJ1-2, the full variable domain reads EAGVTQSPTHLIKTRGQQATLRCSPISGHTSVYWYQQALGLGLQFLLWYDEGEERNRGNFPPRFSGRQFPNYSSELNVNALELEDSALYLCASSSTGGLGYTFGSGTRLTVV.

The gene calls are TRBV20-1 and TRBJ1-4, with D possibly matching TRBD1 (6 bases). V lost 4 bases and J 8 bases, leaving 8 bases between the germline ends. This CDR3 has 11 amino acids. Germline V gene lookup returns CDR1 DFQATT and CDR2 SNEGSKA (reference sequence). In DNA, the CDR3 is TGCAGTGCTAAGAGGGGGGAAAAACTGTTTTTT. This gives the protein CSAKRGEKLFF.

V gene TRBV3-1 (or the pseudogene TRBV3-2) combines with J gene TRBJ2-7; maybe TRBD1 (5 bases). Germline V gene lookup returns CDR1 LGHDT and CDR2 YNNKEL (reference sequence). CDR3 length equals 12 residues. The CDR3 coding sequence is TGTGGGACGCAGGGCCCGTTTTACGAGCAGTACTTC. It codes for CGTQGPFYEQYF.

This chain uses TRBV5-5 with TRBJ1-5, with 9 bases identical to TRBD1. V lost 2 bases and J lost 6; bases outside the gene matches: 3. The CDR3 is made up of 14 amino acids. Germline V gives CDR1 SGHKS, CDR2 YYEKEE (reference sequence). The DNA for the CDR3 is TGTGCCAGCAGCTTCGGGACAGGGTTTCAGCCCCAGCATTTT. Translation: CASSFGTGFQPQHF.

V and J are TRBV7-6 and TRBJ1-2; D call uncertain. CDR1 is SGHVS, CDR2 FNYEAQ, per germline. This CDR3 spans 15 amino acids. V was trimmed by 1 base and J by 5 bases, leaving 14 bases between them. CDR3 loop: CASSLDHEGYYGYTF. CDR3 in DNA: TGTGCCAGCAGCTTAGACCATGAGGGATATTATGGCTACACCTTC. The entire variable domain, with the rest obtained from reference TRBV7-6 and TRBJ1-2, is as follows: GAGVSQSPRYKVTKRGQDVALRCDPISGHVSLYWYRQALGQGPEFLTYFNYEAQQDKSGLPNDRFSAERPEGSISTLTIQRTEQRDSAMYRCASSLDHEGYYGYTFGSGTRLTVV.

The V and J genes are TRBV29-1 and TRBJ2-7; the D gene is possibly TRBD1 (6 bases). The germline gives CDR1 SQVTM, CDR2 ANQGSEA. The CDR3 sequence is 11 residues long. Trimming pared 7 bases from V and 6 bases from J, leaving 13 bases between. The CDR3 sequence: CSAPQGGEQYF. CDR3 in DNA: TGCAGCGCACCCCAAGGGGGCGAGCAGTACTTC.

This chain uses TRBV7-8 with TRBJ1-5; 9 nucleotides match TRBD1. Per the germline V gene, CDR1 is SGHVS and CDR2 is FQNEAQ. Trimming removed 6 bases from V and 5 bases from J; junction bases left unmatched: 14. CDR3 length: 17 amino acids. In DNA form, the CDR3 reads TGTGCCAGCAGTCCCCTGGGCCGGACAGGGGTCTATCAGCCCCAGCATTTT. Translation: CASSPLGRTGVYQPQHF.

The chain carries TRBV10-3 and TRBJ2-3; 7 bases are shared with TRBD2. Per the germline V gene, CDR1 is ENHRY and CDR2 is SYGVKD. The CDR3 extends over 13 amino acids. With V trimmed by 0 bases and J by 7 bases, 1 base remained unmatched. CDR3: CAISESRENTQYF. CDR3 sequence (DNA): TGTGCCATCAGTGAGTCGCGGGAGAATACGCAGTATTTT.

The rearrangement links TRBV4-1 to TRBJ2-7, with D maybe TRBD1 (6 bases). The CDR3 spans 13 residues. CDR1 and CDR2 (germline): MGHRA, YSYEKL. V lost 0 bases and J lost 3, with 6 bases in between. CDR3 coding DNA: TGCGCCAGCAGCCAAGACAGGGGCTACGAGCAGTACTTC. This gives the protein CASSQDRGYEQYF.

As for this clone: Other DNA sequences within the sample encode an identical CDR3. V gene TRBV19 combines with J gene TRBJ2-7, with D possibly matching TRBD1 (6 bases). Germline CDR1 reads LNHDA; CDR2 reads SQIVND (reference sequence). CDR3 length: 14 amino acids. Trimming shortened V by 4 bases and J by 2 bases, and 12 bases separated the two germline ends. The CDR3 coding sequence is TGTGCCAGTAGTAGAGGACAGAGGACCTACGAGCAGTACTTC. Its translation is CASSRGQRTYEQYF.

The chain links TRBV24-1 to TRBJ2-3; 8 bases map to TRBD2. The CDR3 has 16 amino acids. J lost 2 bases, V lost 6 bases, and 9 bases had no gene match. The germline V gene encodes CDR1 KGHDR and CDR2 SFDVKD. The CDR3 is CATSLGSGSFTDTQYF. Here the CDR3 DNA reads TGTGCCACCAGTTTAGGCAGCGGGAGTTTCACAGATACGCAGTATTTT.

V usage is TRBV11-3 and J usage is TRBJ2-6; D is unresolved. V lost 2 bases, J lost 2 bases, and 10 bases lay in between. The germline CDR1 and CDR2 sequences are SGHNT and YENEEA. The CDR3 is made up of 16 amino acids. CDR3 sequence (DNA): TGTGCCAGCAGCTTAAAGTCAGGCCCTGGGGCCAACGTCCTGACTTTC. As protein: CASSLKSGPGANVLTF. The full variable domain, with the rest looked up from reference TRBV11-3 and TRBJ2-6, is EAGVVQSPRYKIIEKKQPVAFWCNPISGHNTLYWYLQNLGQGPELLIRYENEEAVDDSQLPKDRFSAERLKGVDSTLKIQPAELGDSAVYLCASSLKSGPGANVLTFGAGSRLTVL.

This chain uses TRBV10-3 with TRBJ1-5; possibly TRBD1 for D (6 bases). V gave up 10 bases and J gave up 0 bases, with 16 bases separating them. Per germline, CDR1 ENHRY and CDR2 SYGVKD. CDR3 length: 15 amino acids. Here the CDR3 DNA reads TGTGCCACCCACCAAACAGGGTATAGCAATCAGCCCCAGCATTTT. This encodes CATHQTGYSNQPQHF.

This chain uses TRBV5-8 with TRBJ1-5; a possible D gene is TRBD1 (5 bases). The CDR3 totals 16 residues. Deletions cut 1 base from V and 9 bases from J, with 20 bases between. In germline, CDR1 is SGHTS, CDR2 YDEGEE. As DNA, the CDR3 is TGTGCCAGCAGCTTGCCGACAGCTATTATAGGTAGGCCCCAGCATTTT. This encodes CASSLPTAIIGRPQHF.

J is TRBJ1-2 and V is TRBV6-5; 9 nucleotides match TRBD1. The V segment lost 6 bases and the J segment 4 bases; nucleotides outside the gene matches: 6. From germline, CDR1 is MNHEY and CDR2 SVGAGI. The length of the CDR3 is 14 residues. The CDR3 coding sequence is TGTGCCAGCAGACCGGGACAGGGAACCTATGGCTACACCTTC. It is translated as CASRPGQGTYGYTF.

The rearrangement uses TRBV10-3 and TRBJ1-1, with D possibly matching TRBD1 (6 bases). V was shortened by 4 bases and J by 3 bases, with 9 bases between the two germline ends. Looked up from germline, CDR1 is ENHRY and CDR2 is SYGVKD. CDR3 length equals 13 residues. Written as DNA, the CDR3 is TGTGCCATCAGTGCAGGGGCGGACACTGAAGCTTTCTTT. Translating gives CAISAGADTEAFF.

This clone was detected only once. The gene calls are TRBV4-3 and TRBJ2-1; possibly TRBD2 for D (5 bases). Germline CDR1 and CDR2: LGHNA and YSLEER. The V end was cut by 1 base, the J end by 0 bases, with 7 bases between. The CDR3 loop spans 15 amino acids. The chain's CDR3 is CASSQGTGSYNEQFF. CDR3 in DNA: TGCGCCAGCAGCCAAGGGACTGGCTCCTACAATGAGCAGTTCTTC.

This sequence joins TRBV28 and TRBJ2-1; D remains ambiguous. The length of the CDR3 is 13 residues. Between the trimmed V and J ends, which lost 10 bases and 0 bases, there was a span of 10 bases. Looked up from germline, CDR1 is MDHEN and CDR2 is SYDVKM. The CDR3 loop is CATSKSSYNEQFF. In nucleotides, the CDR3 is TGTGCCACATCCAAGAGCTCCTACAATGAGCAGTTCTTC.

CDR3 amino acids: CASSLYRVDWLTTTYNEQFF. CDR3 DNA: TGTGCCAGCAGTTTATACCGCGTGGACTGGCTAACCACGACCTACAATGAGCAGTTCTTC. V usage is TRBV28 and J usage is TRBJ2-1; maybe TRBD2 (5 bases). CDR3 length: 20 amino acids. Germline assignment: CDR1 MDHEN and CDR2 SYDVKM. Trimming removed 1 base from V and 2 bases from J, with 24 bases in between.

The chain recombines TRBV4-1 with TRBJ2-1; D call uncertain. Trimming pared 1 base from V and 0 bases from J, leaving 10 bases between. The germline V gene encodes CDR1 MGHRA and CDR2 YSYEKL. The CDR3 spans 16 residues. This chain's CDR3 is CASSQAPSSSYNEQFF. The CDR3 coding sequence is TGCGCCAGCAGCCAAGCTCCTTCTAGCTCCTACAATGAGCAGTTCTTC.

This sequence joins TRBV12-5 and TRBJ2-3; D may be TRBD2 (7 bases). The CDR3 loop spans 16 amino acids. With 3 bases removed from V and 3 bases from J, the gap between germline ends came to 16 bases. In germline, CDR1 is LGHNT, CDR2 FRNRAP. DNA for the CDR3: TGTGCTAGTGGTTTTGGACTAGGGAGGGGGACAGATACGCAGTATTTT. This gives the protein CASGFGLGRGTDTQYF.

The CDR3 DNA reads as TGCGCCAGCAGCCAAGAAGCGGGGACTGCCGGTACGCAGTATTTT. It translates to CASSQEAGTAGTQYF. This rearrangement joins TRBV4-3 to TRBJ2-3; 7 bases are a match to TRBD2. This CDR3 has 15 residues. J lost 8 bases, V lost 0 bases, and 8 bases had no gene match. The V gene's germline CDR1 is LGHNA and CDR2 YSLEER.

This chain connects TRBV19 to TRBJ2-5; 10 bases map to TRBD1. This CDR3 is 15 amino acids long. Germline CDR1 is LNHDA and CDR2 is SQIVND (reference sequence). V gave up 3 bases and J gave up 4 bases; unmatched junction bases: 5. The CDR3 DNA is TGTGCCAGTAGTATCTGGGGACAGGGGCCAGAGACCCAGTACTTC. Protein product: CASSIWGQGPETQYF.

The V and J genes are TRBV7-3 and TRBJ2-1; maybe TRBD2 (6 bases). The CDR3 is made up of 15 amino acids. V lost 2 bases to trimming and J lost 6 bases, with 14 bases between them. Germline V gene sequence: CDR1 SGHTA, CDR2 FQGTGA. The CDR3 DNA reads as TGTGCCAGCAGCTTACGAGGAGGGGACCGCAATGAGCAGTTCTTC. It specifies CASSLRGGDRNEQFF.

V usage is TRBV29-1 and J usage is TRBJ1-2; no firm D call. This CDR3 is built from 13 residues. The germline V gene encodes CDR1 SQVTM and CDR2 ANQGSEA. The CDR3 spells CSLSRESNYGYTF. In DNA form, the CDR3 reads TGCAGTCTATCGAGGGAATCTAACTATGGCTACACCTTC.